Listed below are T cell receptor beta chains from one sample, sequenced in a study of T cell repertoires in ileal Crohn's disease. The table came from immunoSEQ multiplex PCR; TCRdb's copy has only in-frame clones and leaves some out. The sample consists of 15,000 or so clones, about 75% of them appearing once. Sequencing input: ileal tissue. These receptors originate from an adult with Crohn's disease. Each CDR3 is given with its conserved first and last residue. D genes are given only for firm matches. Only part of the rows carry a size: once, few, many, or a class if the clone is expanded.

v_gene,j_gene,d_gene,abundance,len,CDR3aa,CDR3nt
TRBV7-2,TRBJ2-3,TRBD2,NA,15,CASSLQGGSTDTQYF,TGTGCCAGCAGCTTACAGGGAGGGAGCACAGATACGCAGTATTTT
TRBV28,TRBJ1-1,TRBD1,NA,16,CASTLQPGQKNTEAFF,TGTGCCAGCACCCTCCAACCGGGACAGAAAAACACTGAAGCTTTCTTT
TRBV18,TRBJ1-1,TRBD1,NA,15,CASSPFGQGAAEAFF,TGTGCCAGCTCACCCTTCGGACAGGGGGCCGCTGAAGCTTTCTTT
TRBV5-5,TRBJ2-5,TRBD1,NA,15,CASSRGQGGQETQYF,TGTGCCAGCAGCCGCGGACAGGGGGGCCAAGAGACCCAGTACTTC
TRBV7-9,TRBJ2-5,NA,NA,11,CASSPPGAQYF,TGTGCCAGCAGCCCGCCGGGGGCCCAGTACTTC
TRBV5-6,TRBJ2-1,NA,once,13,CASSLASYNEQFF,TGTGCCAGCAGCTTGGCAAGCTACAATGAGCAGTTCTTC
TRBV19,TRBJ2-1,TRBD2,NA,18,CASSMLPGLAGGTNEQFF,TGTGCCAGTAGTATGCTCCCGGGACTAGCGGGGGGAACCAATGAGCAGTTCTTC
TRBV6-5,TRBJ1-3,NA,NA,13,CASLPLNGNTIYF,TGTGCCAGCCTCCCTTTAAATGGAAACACCATATATTTT
TRBV5-1,TRBJ2-5,TRBD2,NA,18,CASSLGTSGRPEWMSQYF,TGCGCCAGCAGCTTGGGAACTAGCGGGAGGCCGGAATGGATGTCCCAGTACTTC
TRBV5-1,TRBJ2-1,TRBD1,few,13,CASSLAGGNEQFF,TGCGCCAGCAGCTTGGCAGGGGGCAATGAGCAGTTCTTC
TRBV2,TRBJ2-3,NA,NA,11,CASSAEGTQYF,TGTGCCAGCTCAGCTGAGGGCACGCAGTATTTT
TRBV27,TRBJ1-5,NA,NA,20,CASSLSKPGQHPYSNQPQHF,TGTGCCAGCAGTTTATCCAAACCCGGGCAGCACCCATATAGCAATCAGCCCCAGCATTTT
TRBV9,TRBJ2-1,TRBD1,NA,15,CASSVEQGLGNEQFF,TGTGCCAGCAGCGTAGAACAGGGGCTAGGCAATGAGCAGTTCTTC
TRBV5-6,TRBJ2-3,NA,NA,16,CASSPGLLPREDTQYF,TGTGCCAGCAGCCCCGGACTCCTCCCAAGGGAAGATACGCAGTATTTT
TRBV7-9,TRBJ1-4,NA,NA,18,CASSPETGRPATNEKLFF,TGTGCCAGCAGCCCCGAGACAGGTAGACCTGCAACTAATGAAAAACTGTTTTTT
TRBV7-9,TRBJ1-6,TRBD1,few,14,CASSFDRDNSPLHF,TGTGCCAGCAGCTTCGACAGGGACAATTCACCCCTCCACTTT
TRBV4-1,TRBJ1-5,TRBD1,medium-sized,17,CASSQAEQGTSNQPQHF,TGCGCCAGCAGCCAAGCAGAACAGGGGACTAGCAATCAGCCCCAGCATTTT
TRBV7-2,TRBJ2-1,NA,NA,14,CASSPRGVGYEQFF,TGTGCCAGCAGCCCCAGGGGTGTAGGGTATGAGCAGTTCTTC
TRBV6-5,TRBJ2-1,NA,NA,14,CASSYSRSDGEQFF,TGTGCCAGCAGTTACTCGAGGTCCGACGGTGAGCAGTTCTTC
TRBV6-4,TRBJ2-3,TRBD2,NA,13,CASSRSGWDTQYF,TGTGCCAGCAGTCGTAGCGGGTGGGATACGCAGTATTTT
TRBV7-9,TRBJ2-2,TRBD1,NA,15,CASSLGDRNTGELFF,TGTGCCAGCAGCTTAGGGGACAGGAACACCGGGGAGCTGTTTTTT
TRBV9,TRBJ2-5,NA,NA,15,CASSVGAGRDETQYF,TGTGCCAGCAGCGTAGGGGCAGGGCGCGACGAGACCCAGTACTTC
TRBV12-5,TRBJ2-3,NA,NA,14,CASGLQGGADTQYF,TGTGCTAGTGGTTTACAGGGGGGGGCAGATACGCAGTATTTT
TRBV28,TRBJ2-3,NA,once,15,CASSFGAGGGDTQYF,TGTGCCAGCAGTTTCGGGGCAGGGGGAGGAGATACGCAGTATTTT
TRBV2,TRBJ1-4,TRBD1,large,15,CASSETGGIDEKLFF,TGTGCCAGCAGTGAGACAGGGGGCATAGATGAAAAACTGTTTTTT
TRBV21-1,TRBJ2-7,NA,NA,16,CASSKVWTATDYEQYF,TGTGCCAGCAGCAAAGTTTGGACGGCCACCGACTACGAGCAGTACTTC
TRBV28,TRBJ1-5,NA,NA,14,CASLSGSLNQPQHF,TGTGCCAGCCTGTCGGGGTCCCTGAATCAGCCCCAGCATTTT
TRBV12-2,TRBJ1-4,NA,once,15,CASRPTGVTNEKLFF,TGTGCAAGTCGCCCCACGGGGGTAACTAATGAAAAACTGTTTTTT
TRBV5-6,TRBJ1-5,TRBD1,NA,15,CASSSWDRDNQPQHF,TGTGCCAGCAGCTCTTGGGACAGGGACAATCAGCCCCAGCATTTT
TRBV6-1,TRBJ2-7,NA,NA,11,CASSRRNEQYF,TGTGCCAGCAGTAGAAGGAACGAGCAGTACTTC
TRBV6-1,TRBJ2-7,TRBD1,few,15,CASSLPGTGTYEQYF,TGTGCCAGCAGTCTACCAGGGACAGGAACCTACGAGCAGTACTTC